The clone carrying this T cell receptor (beta chain) has more than one count but fewer than ten. This sample stems from a study of T-cell reconstitution after alpha-beta-depleted transplantation in children. Researchers prepared the TCRbeta library using unique molecular identifiers, the study reports. Each CDR3 protein is one row after TCRdb ran MiXCR on the PCR reads. The table shows about 980,000 distinct CDR3 sequences, with 25% to 30% occurring only once. Trimming removed 1 base from V and 2 bases from J, with 11 bases in between. CDR1 and CDR2 (germline): SGHRS, YFSETQ. This CDR3 region has 15 residues.

This rearrangement joins TRBV5-1 to TRBJ2-3; the D gene could be TRBD1 or TRBD2 (5 bases each). The sequences come from PBMCs, mostly from graft donor cells, collected 360 days after TCRalphabeta/CD19-depleted stem cell transplant. The origin of this receptor is a boy less than two years old who had a stem cell transplant for SCID, so the T cells may come from the graft donor. The CDR3 DNA sequence: TGCGCCAGCAGCTTGCCGGGGACGAACACAGATACGCAGTATTTT. Translated, it gives CASSLPGTNTDTQYF.